Listed below are T cell receptor beta chains from one sample, sequenced in a study of T cell changes during pregnancy in multiple sclerosis. TCRdb's copy holds only in-frame clones and misses some; the assay was immunoSEQ multiplex PCR. Of about 57,000 clones listed, 80% to 90% are singletons. The sequencing here drew on CD4+ T cells from peripheral blood mononuclear cells, taken in the third trimester of pregnancy. All receptors come from a female donor with multiple sclerosis, enrolled in a pregnancy study. Both conserved end residues are part of each CDR3. A D gene is named only where the DNA matches it firmly. The size of a clone is reported for some rows only, either as once, few or many, or as a class for expanded clones.

J gene | clone size | V gene | D gene | CDR3 DNA | CDR3 protein
TRBJ1-5 | - | TRBV30 | TRBD1 | TGTGCCTGGAGCCCTGGATGGGACAGGGGGAGTCAGCCCCAGCATTTT | CAWSPGWDRGSQPQHF
TRBJ2-3 | - | TRBV11-2 | - | TGTGCCAGCAGCGTGAACTTAGATACGCAGTATTTT | CASSVNLDTQYF
TRBJ2-7 | once | TRBV7-6 | TRBD2 | TGTGCCAGCAGCTCCGGACTAGACGGGCAGCAGTACTTC | CASSSGLDGQQYF
TRBJ2-5 | - | TRBV19 | TRBD2 | TGTGCCACTGCCCCGGGACTAGCTCGGGAGACCCAGTACTTC | CATAPGLARETQYF
TRBJ2-7 | - | TRBV5-5 | TRBD1 | TGTGCCAGCAGCCCCTTGGCGACAGGGTCCTACGAGCAGTACTTC | CASSPLATGSYEQYF
TRBJ1-2 | - | TRBV19 | - | TGTGCCAGTAGTAAGGGGTCGCAGGGAAACTATGGCTACACCTTC | CASSKGSQGNYGYTF
TRBJ2-7 | once | TRBV7-2 | - | TGTGCCAGCACCCAAAGGGGAAGGATCGACGAGCAGTACTTC | CASTQRGRIDEQYF
TRBJ2-5 | - | TRBV7-9 | TRBD1 | TGTGCCAGCAGCTTAGTAGTCGCAGGGGGCGTCGAGACCCAGTACTTC | CASSLVVAGGVETQYF
TRBJ1-4 | few | TRBV6-6 | - | TGTGCCAGCGGGGGGAGGGGAGAAACTAATGAAAAACTGTTTTTT | CASGGRGETNEKLFF
TRBJ2-3 | few | TRBV19 | TRBD2 | TGTGCCAGTAGTATTCGGGCTAGCGGGGGGCGTACGCAGTATTTT | CASSIRASGGRTQYF
TRBJ2-5 | - | TRBV10-3 | TRBD2 | TGTGCCATCAGTGATAGCGGGGGGTCTCAAGAGACCCAGTACTTC | CAISDSGGSQETQYF
TRBJ2-5 | - | TRBV4-2 | - | TGTGCCAGCAGCCAAGACGGGGTGGGAGCGGAACAAGAGACCCAGTACTTC | CASSQDGVGAEQETQYF
TRBJ1-5 | - | TRBV6-1 | TRBD1 | TGTGCCAGCAGTGACGAACAGGGGTTCCAAAATCAGCCCCAGCATTTT | CASSDEQGFQNQPQHF
TRBJ2-7 | - | TRBV1 | - | TGCACCAGCACAAGGACTAGCGGGGGCTACGAGCAGTACTTC | CTSTRTSGGYEQYF
TRBJ1-2 | - | TRBV6-5 | - | TGTGCCAGCAAGTCTGGACAGAACTATGGCTACACCTTC | CASKSGQNYGYTF
TRBJ1-1 | - | TRBV2 | TRBD1 | TGTGCCAGCAGTGAAGGGACAGGGAGGTGGGCTGAAGCTTTCTTT | CASSEGTGRWAEAFF
TRBJ1-6 | few | TRBV6-4 | TRBD1 | TGTGCCAGCAGTGCGGGACAGGGGAATTCACCCCTCCACTTT | CASSAGQGNSPLHF
TRBJ2-2 | - | TRBV14 | TRBD2 | TGTGCCAGCAGCCAAGGTGGCGGGAGGAATACCGGGGAGCTGTTTTTT | CASSQGGGRNTGELFF
TRBJ2-5 | - | TRBV14 | - | TGTGCCAGCAGCCAAGTTGGTTACTTAGGGAGGAGGCAAGAGACCCAGTACTTC | CASSQVGYLGRRQETQYF
TRBJ2-3 | - | TRBV29-1 | - | TGCAGCGTTGAGCTCTCGCCAGGGACAGATACGCAGTATTTT | CSVELSPGTDTQYF
TRBJ2-2 | - | TRBV7-3 | - | TGTGCCAGCAGCCCAAAATTTACTAGCAAGAACACCGGGGAGCTGTTTTTT | CASSPKFTSKNTGELFF
TRBJ1-6 | - | TRBV30 | TRBD1 | TGTGCCTGGTCAGACAGGGGAAACTCACCCCTCCACTTT | CAWSDRGNSPLHF
TRBJ2-7 | - | TRBV14 | - | TGTGCCAGCAGCCGCCGGGACTTCGCCTACGAGCAGTACTTC | CASSRRDFAYEQYF
TRBJ1-4 | - | TRBV6-5 | - | TGTGCCAGCAGGGGCCCCCGTAATGAAAAACTGTTTTTT | CASRGPRNEKLFF
TRBJ2-1 | - | TRBV27 | TRBD1 | TGTGCCAGCAGTTTATTGGCCCGGACAGGGCGGTATGAGCAGTTCTTC | CASSLLARTGRYEQFF
TRBJ1-3 | - | TRBV29-1 | - | TGCAGCGGTGCTCGGGATCCCTCTGGAAACACCATATATTTT | CSGARDPSGNTIYF
TRBJ1-2 | - | TRBV30 | - | TGTGCCTGGAGACCGCCCGGGGCGGGGGGCTACACCTTC | CAWRPPGAGGYTF
TRBJ1-5 | - | TRBV9 | TRBD1 | TGTGCCAGCAGCGTACGGGGGACAGACCAGCCCCAGCATTTT | CASSVRGTDQPQHF
TRBJ2-2 | - | TRBV6-4 | - | TGTGCCAGCAGAGCGGGCCCCGCGAACACCGGGGAGCTGTTTTTT | CASRAGPANTGELFF
TRBJ1-1 | - | TRBV2 | - | TGTGCCAGCAGATGGGGAGAGACGGTAGAAGCTTTCTTT | CASRWGETVEAFF
TRBJ2-2 | - | TRBV6-1 | - | TGTGCCAGCAGTGACGGGTGGGAGGACACCGGGGAGCTGTTTTTT | CASSDGWEDTGELFF
TRBJ2-1 | - | TRBV7-9 | TRBD2 | TGTGCCAGCAGCCCCGACGCCGGGGGGGTGAGAAATGAGCAGTTCTTC | CASSPDAGGVRNEQFF
TRBJ2-5 | - | TRBV30 | TRBD2 | TGTGCCTGGTCAGGTCGGGGGGGGTTAGAGACCCAGTACTTC | CAWSGRGGLETQYF
TRBJ1-2 | - | TRBV30 | TRBD1 | TGTGCCTGGAGTCGAGGAGGGGGCGTTGGTGGCTACACCTTC | CAWSRGGGVGGYTF
TRBJ2-7 | - | TRBV19 | - | TGTGCCAGTCAGGTTAGCGGTAGCTCCTACGAGCAGTACTTC | CASQVSGSSYEQYF
TRBJ1-2 | - | TRBV4-2 | TRBD1 | TGTGCCAGCAGCCAAGATACAGGGGGTGCTACCTATGGCTACACCTTC | CASSQDTGGATYGYTF
TRBJ2-1 | - | TRBV20-1 | - | TGCAGTGCTTTCAGAGGCAATGAGCAGTTCTTC | CSAFRGNEQFF
TRBJ1-1 | - | TRBV2 | - | TGTGCCAGCAGCCCCCAGGGCCTAGGGGTTACTGAAGCTTTCTTT | CASSPQGLGVTEAFF
TRBJ1-5 | - | TRBV19 | TRBD1 | TGTGCCAGTAGTTCGACCGGGACAGGGACTTATCAGCCCCAGCATTTT | CASSSTGTGTYQPQHF
TRBJ2-1 | - | TRBV10-2 | TRBD2 | TGCGCCAGCAGGGGACTAGTCTATGAGCAGTTCTTC | CASRGLVYEQFF
TRBJ1-4 | - | TRBV5-5 | - | TGTGCCAGCAGCTTGGGGCAGTATAATGAAAAACTGTTTTTT | CASSLGQYNEKLFF
TRBJ2-7 | - | TRBV5-6 | - | TGTGCCAGCAGCCATAGAACTACCCCTATGTACGAGCAGTACTTC | CASSHRTTPMYEQYF
TRBJ2-5 | - | TRBV7-2 | TRBD2 | TGTGCCAGCAGCTTAGAACTAGCGGGAGGTGCAGAGACCCAGTACTTC | CASSLELAGGAETQYF
TRBJ2-1 | - | TRBV4-2 | TRBD2 | TGTGCCAGCAGCCAAGTAACTGGGCTAGCGGGGGATAAGAGCTCCTACAATGAGCAGTTCTTC | CASSQVTGLAGDKSSYNEQFF